The entry below gives a single T cell receptor (beta chain) sequence along with its context. No antigen is known for it. cDNA synthesis used the whole RNA isolate, giving expressed TCRB sequences. The data were produced by immunoSEQ multiplex PCR, yet TCRdb's version contains in-frame clones alone and is incomplete. Of 200,000 to 250,000 clones in the sample, around 14% are singletons; the top ten hold 0.025% to 0.03%. V shed 3 bases and J 5 bases; nucleotides not matched to a gene: 11. CDR1 is KGHSH, CDR2 LQKENI, per germline. This CDR3 is 16 amino acids long. The data stem from a study of beta chain features in type 1 diabetes. General study findings and limits: In every one of the four CD4+ subsets, TCRB CDR3s were moderately but significantly shorter in Type 1 diabetes patients. More deletions and fewer insertions at VDJ junctions were found in patients with type 1 diabetes. Here, the possible influence of HLA type (on TCRB rearrangement) remained unresolved. A potential PCR bias toward shorter templates would be equal in patient and control samples.

The receptor's source is a woman between 40 and 55 years old in good health. The chain has TRBV18 and TRBJ2-7; 9 nucleotides align to TRBD1. Sequencing was carried out using naive CD4+ T cells from blood. Here the CDR3 DNA reads TGTGCCAGCTCACCTATGGGGGACAGGGTAGCAAACGAGCAGTACTTC. Translating gives CASSPMGDRVANEQYF.